This T cell receptor beta chain is from a study of blood T cell repertoires in COVID-19. Study summary: COVID-19 samples from acute and convalescent phases originated in the United States, Italy and Spain. PBMCs, B-cell-depleted T cells, or T cells were the source of the cDNA or gDNA that made up the material.

Original analysis: From reference gene primer amplification, estimates of nucleated cell counts were derived. The data were produced by immunoSEQ multiplex PCR, yet TCRdb's version contains in-frame clones alone and is incomplete. That table furnishes V, J and clone size, whereas the DNA furnished D and trimming. The repertoire holds tens of thousands of clones, with 80% to 95% as singletons. The TCR comes from a human donor with active COVID-19. The donor label of this sample is uncertain. The specimen was peripheral blood.

The chain's CDR3 is CASSLNRDPTEAFF. The CDR3 DNA reads as TGTGCCAGCAGTTTAAACAGGGACCCCACTGAAGCTTTCTTT. J is TRBJ1-1 and V is TRBV28; possible D gene TRBD1, 6 bases. Deletions cut 2 bases from V and 4 bases from J, with 11 bases between. Germline loops: CDR1 MDHEN, CDR2 SYDVKM. This CDR3 has 14 residues.